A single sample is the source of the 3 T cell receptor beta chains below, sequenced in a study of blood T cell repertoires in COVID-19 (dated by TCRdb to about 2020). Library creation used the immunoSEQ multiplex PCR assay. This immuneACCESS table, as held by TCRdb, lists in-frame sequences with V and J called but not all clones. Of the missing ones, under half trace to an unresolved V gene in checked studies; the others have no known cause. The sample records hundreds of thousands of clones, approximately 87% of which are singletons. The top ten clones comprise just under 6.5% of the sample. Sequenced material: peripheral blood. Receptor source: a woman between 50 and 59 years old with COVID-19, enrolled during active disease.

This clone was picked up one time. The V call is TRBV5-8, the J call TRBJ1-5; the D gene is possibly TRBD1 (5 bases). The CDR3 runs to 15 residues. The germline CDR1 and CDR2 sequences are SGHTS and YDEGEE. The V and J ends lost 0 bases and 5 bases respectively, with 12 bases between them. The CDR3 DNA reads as TGTGCCAGCAGCTTGGCCGTCGGGGGGGATCAGCCCCAGCATTTT. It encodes CASSLAVGGDQPQHF.

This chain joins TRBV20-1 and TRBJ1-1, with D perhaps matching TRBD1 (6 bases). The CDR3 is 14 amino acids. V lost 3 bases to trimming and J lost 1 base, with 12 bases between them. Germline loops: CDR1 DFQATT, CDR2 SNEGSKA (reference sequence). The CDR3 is CSASFRTANTEAFF. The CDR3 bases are TGCAGTGCTAGTTTTCGGACAGCGAACACTGAAGCTTTCTTT.

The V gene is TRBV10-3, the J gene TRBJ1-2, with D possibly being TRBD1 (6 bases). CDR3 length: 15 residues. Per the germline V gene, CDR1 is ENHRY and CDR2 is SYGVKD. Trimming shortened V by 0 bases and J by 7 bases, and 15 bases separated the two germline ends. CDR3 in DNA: TGTGCCATCAGTGAGTCAGACAGGTCCCTTCGTGGCTACACCTTC. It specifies CAISESDRSLRGYTF.